Here is one T cell receptor (beta chain) with its context. Only a few counts were recorded for this clone. Its recognized antigen is unknown. No quality values exist for individual bases; no much larger clone is one base distant. In the same sample, other DNA sequences code for this CDR3. This sample is drawn from a study of cytomegalovirus exposure and HLA in healthy donors (dated by TCRdb to about 2017). Turning to the overall study: An earlier analysis of under 600 of the donors reported about 290 Gb of sequence data and some 120 million unique TCR beta sequences from about 179 million T cells. In the later analysis, no new phenotypic data were used to find candidate immune exposures; instead, reliance was placed on TCR beta sequences and their occurrence across donors. Typing coverage varied by locus: roughly 620-640 donors for A, B, C, DRB1 and DQB1; approximately 500 for DQA1; 600 to 610 for DPA1; roughly 470 for DPB1. Because of strong linkage in the cohort, four or five DR-DQ haplotypes were treated as single units for association and clustering. Alongside the repertoire data, information on donor age, sex, ethnicity and CMV serostatus was compiled. The study profiled the T cell repertoires of approximately 700 subjects by immunosequencing and related them to cytomegalovirus serostatus. High-throughput TCR immunosequencing, statistical association of individual TCRs with disease status, and machine learning were combined to predict cytomegalovirus infection status. Class I and class II HLA loci were covered by the typing at four-digit resolution. In addition to the first cohort of approximately 650 subjects, a separate validation cohort of approximately 130 different subjects was used. Across roughly 420 genotyped donors of the cohort, an average of roughly 200,000 unique TCR beta nucleotide sequences per donor were sequenced, and 15% to 20% of those sequences were non-productive. Every discovery cohort repertoire had been produced on one sequencing platform. Approximately 300 gigabases of sequencing data and around 85 million unique TCR sequences made up an early release that covered approximately 620 HLA-typed donors. The genetic ancestry cluster associated with self-reported Caucasian donors included roughly 84% of the 350 to 500 genotyped donors. A later genetic analysis took genome-wide SNP genotypes for about 65% of the roughly 670 donors and used that subset as a discovery cohort. In an earlier analysis of 500 to 650 of the donors, high-throughput TCR beta sequencing was used to judge whether each TCR beta V gene segment behaved as functional or pseudogenic. A later analysis re-analyzed previously published TCR beta repertoires from roughly 630 donors and added high-resolution HLA genotyping to study TCR occurrence patterns. The study was designed to test whether signatures of past pathogen exposure could be identified by cataloging public T cell receptors.

Results the study describes overall, beyond this receptor: HLA typing was unavailable for some donors at each locus, so association tests used only the typed subset. Linkage disequilibrium might explain the correlated functional status among segregating V segments, but an unknown experimental factor could not be excluded. In vitro tests confirmed that a few of the cytomegalovirus-associated TCR beta chains recognize cytomegalovirus antigens. Compared with equally common non-associated chains, HLA-associated TCR beta chains in a later analysis were more clonally expanded and had lower generation probabilities. The earlier analysis of about 600 of the donors excluded some 15 rarely observed V segments, including chromosome 9 orphons, because counts were too low. The classifier was reported to diagnose cytomegalovirus status with high specificity and sensitivity in both the original cohort and the validation cohort. In a later genetic analysis, a missense DCLRE1C variant was associated with V-gene and J-gene trimming of TCR beta chains, and the association was replicated in an independent cohort. The study listed 164 TCR beta chains as associated with cytomegalovirus. Specific HLA alleles were associated with 16,951 TCR beta sequences at a false discovery rate of 0.05 in a later analysis. Compared with the roughly 600-donor mean, donors in an Asian-associated ancestry cluster had fewer N-insertions in productive TCRs, according to a later genetic analysis. This cohort had only TCR beta chains sequenced, and the lack of alpha or paired-chain data limited which features could be detected. According to the authors, the approach could potentially be generalized to other disease states and immunological phenotypes. The presence/absence analyses assumed that sequencing depth was roughly uniform across donors, and that assumption may not be true. According to a later analysis, most CMV-associated TCR beta chains appeared to be HLA-restricted, and the HLA associations seemed to be driven largely by CMV exposure. A later analysis reported that several top co-occurrence clusters appeared linked to parvovirus B19, influenza, CMV and Epstein-Barr virus. When HLA alleles, especially DR and DQ, strongly co-occurred, TCR associations were difficult to assign to individual alleles. A further reported finding was that TCR beta sequences accurately predicted the HLA-A and HLA-B alleles for most subjects in the first cohort. Most TCR sequences were observed very rarely across donors, whereas some public TCRs were present in many individuals. A group of highly shared sequence variants was considered likely to be a technical artifact of the sequencing pipeline. An earlier analysis of some 560 of the donors showed that most TCR beta V segments appeared in productive rearrangements either about 87% or about 30% of the time, which broadly matched IMGT annotations. In a later analysis, the rate of TCR association differed among HLA loci, with DRB1 alleles having the most associated TCRs and HLA-C alleles having the fewest. CMV serostatus was the only immune exposure information available for the cohort.

The cohort was made up of 500 to 800 healthy bone marrow donors. Cohort members were all nominally healthy when sampled, although unrecorded immune exposures were likely present. The donor tested CMV seronegative and was one of the 352 seronegative cohort members. A peripheral blood sample was provided by each donor, and peripheral blood mononuclear cells were used for TCR beta sequencing. The Qiagen DNeasy Blood Extraction Kit was used to extract genomic DNA from the blood cell samples. The library was made by the immunoSEQ multiplex PCR assay. For the multiplex PCR, a mixture combining 60 forward primers for TCR Vbeta segments and 13 reverse primers for TCR Jbeta segments was used. A multiplex PCR assay on genomic DNA amplified the CDR3 region of rearranged TCR beta genes. The Illumina HiSeq System was used to sequence the amplified TCR beta libraries as 87-base-pair reads. In the authors' own workflow: A later analysis tallied tens of millions of unique TCR beta chains across the 610 or so repertoires, and some 10 million of those chains were shared by two or more donors. Raw reads were error-corrected and collapsed into unique sequences with a nearest-neighbor algorithm that merged closely related sequences to remove PCR and sequencing errors. CDR3 sequences were aligned to IMGT reference sequences to assign V, D and J gene segments. For a sequence to be retained, at least a six-nucleotide match to both a V gene segment and a J gene segment was required. Rearrangements were classified as productive when the CDR3 lacked stop codons and remained in frame with V and J, and all other rearrangements were classified as non-productive. Following IMGT convention, CDR3 was defined as the stretch from the second conserved V-encoded cysteine to the conserved J-encoded phenylalanine. Sequences without an unambiguous match to a single V gene segment were excluded from the earlier analysis of 450 to 750 of the donors. In an earlier analysis of several hundred of the donors, V segments were called functional above 56.7% productive rearrangements and were called segregating when the between-donor standard deviation exceeded 5%. A statistical classification framework was built to diagnose cytomegalovirus status from the catalog of TCR beta chain sequences. In a later analysis, TCR nucleotide sequences were compared against IMGT/GENE-DB human TR gene sequences so that V and J genes could be assigned. A later analysis assigned CDR3 sequences and most-parsimonious VDJ recombination scenarios with the TCRdist pipeline. In a later analysis, each TCR beta chain was defined by its CDR3 amino acid sequence together with its V-gene family, and reads lacking a unique V-gene family were excluded. As a way to deal with suspected cross-contamination and a sequencing artifact, a later analysis dropped roughly 600 nucleotide sequences that were highly shared and had low generation probability. A later analysis calculated a clonal expansion index for each public chain from normalized within-repertoire ranks of inferred template counts. A later analysis computed generation probabilities with a VDJ recombination model fitted to out-of-frame rearrangements, and checked the results against IGoR. In a later analysis, TCR-TCR, TCR-HLA and TCR-CMV co-occurrence was scored with hypergeometric tests, and a repertoire-size bias correction was applied to TCR pairs. To estimate false discovery rates, a later analysis permuted the HLA or CMV assignments 20 times. In a later analysis, co-occurring TCRs were grouped using DBSCAN, and TCRdist sequence similarity was added for clustering within HLA-allele-positive subsets. For co-occurrence clustering, repertoires with fewer than 30,000 or more than 120,000 public chains were excluded, along with a handful of repertoires with anomalous nucleotide sharing. This is the immuneACCESS table as TCRdb keeps it, with only in-frame sequences that have V and J called. A part of the clones is gone; compared with another copy, unresolved V genes explain less than half, and the rest is unexplained. V, J and clone size reflect that table, while D and trimming were determined from the DNA. The sample table records some 55,000 clones; about four fifths of these occur just once. The ten largest clones add up to around 1.8% of the sample.

The TCR was taken from a man aged 35-49 years in good health and CMV-seronegative. The sequenced sample consisted of PBMCs.

The DNA reads as follows: TGTGCCAGCAGTGAAGACAGGAGCAATCAGCCCCAGCATTTT. Translated, this is CASSEDRSNQPQHF. The chain links TRBV6-1 with TRBJ1-5, with a weak D call of TRBD1 (5 bases match). The germline V gene encodes CDR1 MNHNS and CDR2 SASEGT. V sheds 1 base and J sheds 1 base, leaving 5 bases between their ends. The CDR3 runs 14 amino acids, cysteine and phenylalanine included. Only the CDR3 part of the read is kept: 42 bases, read in frame from the first base.